The 11 T cell receptor beta chains in this list originate from one sample, sequenced in a study of human T cells and chemical hapten exposure. MiXCR, applied by TCRdb to the RACE reads, yields one record per CDR3 protein. The sample lists 85,000 to 100,000 distinct CDR3 sequences, 25% to 35% occurring once. As to time point: patch test 3, about 24 weeks after DPC sensitization. Treatment of the sample: therapeutic diphenylcyclopropenone sensitization with weekly scalp DPC. The specimen comprised whole blood, sampled in connection with sensitization to the hapten diphenylcyclopropenone (DPC). The receptors were sampled from a man aged 40-49 years with alopecia areata. Some clones in this sample may be carry-over from other donors' samples.

The gene calls are TRBV9 and TRBJ1-5; perhaps TRBD1 as D (5 bases). Trimming shortened V by 0 bases and J by 4 bases, and 8 bases separated the two germline ends. Germline CDR1 is SGDLS and CDR2 is YYNGEE. The CDR3 is made up of 14 amino acids. The CDR3 DNA reads as TGTGCCAGCAGCGTAGACGGGGGGAATCAGCCCCAGCATTTT. This encodes CASSVDGGNQPQHF.

This clonotype appeared a few times. The genes are TRBV7-9 and TRBJ2-5; 8 bases line up with TRBD1. Germline CDR1 reads SEHNR; CDR2 reads FQNEAQ (reference sequence). Trimming took 4 bases from V and 3 from J; bases not matched to a gene: 4. CDR3 length equals 14 residues. The CDR3, as DNA: TGTGCCAGCAGCTCGACAGGGGTAGAAGAGACCCAGTACTTC. This codes for CASSSTGVEETQYF.

The sample holds a few counts of this clonotype. The genes are TRBV18 and TRBJ1-1, with 7 bases aligning to TRBD1. Germline CDR1 is KGHSH and CDR2 is LQKENI. This CDR3 spans 14 amino acids. J was trimmed by 1 base and V by 6 bases; bases with no gene match: 5. Written as DNA, the CDR3 is TGTGCCAGCTCGTCGGACAGGAAGAACACTGAAGCTTTCTTT. As protein: CASSSDRKNTEAFF.

V and J are TRBV2 and TRBJ1-5; a weak D match, TRBD1 (6 bases). The CDR3 runs 16 residues. Germline V gives CDR1 SNHLY, CDR2 FYNNEI. V was clipped by 2 bases and J by 1 base, with 12 bases between them. CDR3 sequence (DNA): TGTGCCAGCAGTGAAATGGGGGCTTGGAGCAATCAGCCCCAGCATTTT. The encoded protein is CASSEMGAWSNQPQHF.

This clonotype is deemed large (0.1 to 1%). The chain links TRBV7-9 to TRBJ2-7, with no clear D. The V gene's germline CDR1 is SEHNR and CDR2 FQNEAQ (reference sequence). V shed 5 bases and J shed 2 bases, with 13 bases lying between them. CDR3 size: 14 residues. CDR3 protein: CASSEGLNAYEQYF. For the CDR3, the DNA is TGTGCCAGCAGCGAAGGGTTAAACGCCTACGAGCAGTACTTC. Using reference TRBV7-9 and TRBJ2-7 for the parts outside the CDR3, the full variable domain is DTGVSQNPRHKITKRGQNVTFRCDPISEHNRLYWYRQTLGQGPEFLTYFQNEAQLEKSRLLSDRFSAERPKGSFSTLEIQRTEQGDSAMYLCASSEGLNAYEQYFGPGTRLTVT.

This chain uses TRBV7-9 with TRBJ2-7, with 7 bases identical to TRBD2. The V segment lost 5 bases and the J segment 7 bases; nucleotides outside the gene matches: 14. CDR1 SEHNR and CDR2 FQNEAQ come from the germline V gene (reference sequence). This CDR3 comprises 15 residues. The CDR3 spells CASSMRLAFSYEQYF. The CDR3 DNA is TGTGCCAGCAGCATGAGACTAGCCTTCTCTTATGAGCAGTACTTC.

The chain couples TRBV12-3 or TRBV12-4 to TRBJ2-3; 8 bases are a match to TRBD2. Trimming removed 5 bases from V and 2 bases from J; junction bases left unmatched: 9. The CDR3 covers 16 residues. CDR3 sequence: CASSDLAGGLTDTQYF. The CDR3 DNA follows: TGTGCCAGCAGTGACTTGGCGGGGGGCCTCACAGATACGCAGTATTTT.

The chain employs TRBV7-8 and TRBJ1-5; D possibly corresponds to TRBD1 (5 bases). The V end lost 2 bases, the J end lost 2 bases, and 16 bases lay between the germline ends. Germline assignment: CDR1 SGHVS and CDR2 FQNEAQ. The CDR3 spans 17 residues. The chain's CDR3 is CASSLSGGMGGNQPQHF. The CDR3 nucleotides are TGTGCCAGCAGCTTATCAGGAGGAATGGGGGGCAATCAGCCCCAGCATTTT.

This clonotype was seen many times. The J gene is TRBJ1-1, the V gene TRBV4-3; D uncertain. Germline V CDR1 and CDR2: LGHNA, YSLEER. The CDR3 is made up of 13 amino acids. V was clipped by 8 bases and J by 0 bases, with 10 bases between them. CDR3 DNA: TGCGCCAGCTCAAGAAATATGAACACTGAAGCTTTCTTT. Its protein product is CASSRNMNTEAFF.

The chain combines TRBV30 with TRBJ2-3; D unclear. This CDR3 has 13 amino acids. Germline V gene data show CDR1 as GTSNPN and CDR2 as SVGIG (reference sequence). Trimming stripped 3 bases from V and 1 base from J, with 8 bases between. CDR3 protein: CAWSRQGTDTQYF. The CDR3, as DNA: TGTGCCTGGAGCCGGCAGGGCACAGATACGCAGTATTTT.

The chain employs TRBV18 and TRBJ1-1, with D perhaps matching TRBD1 (6 bases). The CDR3 runs to 14 residues. V gave up 6 bases and J gave up 0 bases, with 11 bases separating them. CDR1 is KGHSH, CDR2 LQKENI, per germline. As DNA, the CDR3 is TGTGCCAGCTCGAGGGGGAGTTTGAACACTGAAGCTTTCTTT. Residues: CASSRGSLNTEAFF.